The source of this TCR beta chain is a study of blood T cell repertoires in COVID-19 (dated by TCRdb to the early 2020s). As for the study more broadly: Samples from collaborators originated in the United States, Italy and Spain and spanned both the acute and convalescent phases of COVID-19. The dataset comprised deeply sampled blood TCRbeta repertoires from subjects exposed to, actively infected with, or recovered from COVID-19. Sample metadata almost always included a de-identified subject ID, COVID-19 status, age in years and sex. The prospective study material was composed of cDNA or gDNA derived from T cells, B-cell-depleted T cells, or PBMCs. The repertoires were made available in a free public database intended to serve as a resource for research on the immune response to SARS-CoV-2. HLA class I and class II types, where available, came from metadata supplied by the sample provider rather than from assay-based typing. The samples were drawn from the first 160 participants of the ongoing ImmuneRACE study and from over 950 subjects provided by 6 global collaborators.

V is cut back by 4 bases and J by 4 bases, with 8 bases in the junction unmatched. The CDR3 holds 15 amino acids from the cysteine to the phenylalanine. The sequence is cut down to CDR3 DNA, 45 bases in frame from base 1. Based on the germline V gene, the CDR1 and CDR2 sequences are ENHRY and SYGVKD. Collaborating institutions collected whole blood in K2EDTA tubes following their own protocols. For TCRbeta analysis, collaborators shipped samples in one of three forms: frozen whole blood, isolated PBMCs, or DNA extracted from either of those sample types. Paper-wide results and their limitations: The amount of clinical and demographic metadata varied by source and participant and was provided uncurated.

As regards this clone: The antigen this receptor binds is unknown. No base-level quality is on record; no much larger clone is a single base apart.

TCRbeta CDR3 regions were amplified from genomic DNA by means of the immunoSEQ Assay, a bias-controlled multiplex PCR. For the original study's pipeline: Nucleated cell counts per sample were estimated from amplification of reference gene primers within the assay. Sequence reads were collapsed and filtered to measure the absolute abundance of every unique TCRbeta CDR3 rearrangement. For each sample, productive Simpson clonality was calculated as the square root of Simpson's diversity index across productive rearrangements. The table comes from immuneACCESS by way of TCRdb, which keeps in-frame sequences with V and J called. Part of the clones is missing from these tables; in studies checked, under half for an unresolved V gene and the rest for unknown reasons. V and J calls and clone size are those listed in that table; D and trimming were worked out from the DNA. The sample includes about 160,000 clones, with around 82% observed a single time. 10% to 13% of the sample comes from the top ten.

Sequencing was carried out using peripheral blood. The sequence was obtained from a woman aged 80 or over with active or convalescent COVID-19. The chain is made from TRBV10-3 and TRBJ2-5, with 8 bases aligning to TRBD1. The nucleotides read TGTGCCATCAGTGGGACAGGGAGGACAGGAGAGACCCAGTACTTC. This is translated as CAISGTGRTGETQYF.